This record covers a single TCR beta chain. The data belong to a study of blood T cell repertoires in COVID-19. Overall study: The United States, Italy and Spain supplied acute and convalescent COVID-19 samples. In each case, the material was cDNA or gDNA derived from T cells, B-cell-depleted T cells, or PBMCs.

How the authors handled the data: Reference gene primer amplification in the assay estimated nucleated cell counts. Sequencing used immunoSEQ multiplex PCR; TCRdb keeps in-frame clones, though not all of them. V, J and clone size were drawn from that table, and D and trimming were deduced from the DNA. The data contain some 110,000 clones, approximately 85% of them singletons. V was pared by 1 base and J by 4 bases, with 7 bases of the junction left unmatched. The CDR3 sequence is 16 residues long. Germline lookup yields CDR1 SGHDN and CDR2 FVKESK. The receptor was isolated from a man in his 70s with acute or convalescent COVID-19. The chain recombines TRBV14 with TRBJ2-7; 10 bases fit TRBD1. The sample comprised peripheral blood. The CDR3 DNA follows: TGTGCCAGCAGCCAAGTCGACTGGACAGGGGGTTACGAGCAGTACTTC. Translating gives CASSQVDWTGGYEQYF.